The clone carrying this TCR beta chain was detected a few times. Its antigen is not known. Clones were sequenced by immunoSEQ multiplex PCR, and TCRdb holds only the in-frame ones, with some missing. The table records 350,000 or so clones, roughly 90% of them present only once. The data belong to a study of cytomegalovirus exposure and HLA in healthy donors. Germline values: CDR1 KGHSH, CDR2 LQKENI. Trimming took off 2 bases at V and 6 bases at J, with 16 bases between the two ends. The CDR3 covers 15 residues. Findings and limits, study-wide: One later analysis, an examination of the 100 to 150 validation repertoires, found that first-cohort TCR clusters tended to co-occur in them.

The V gene is TRBV18, the J gene TRBJ1-2; D call uncertain. Sequenced sample: PBMCs. The sequence derives from a woman aged 18-29 years in good health and CMV-seronegative. This CDR3 reads CASSPGGLGLDGYTF. The CDR3 nucleotides are TGTGCCAGCTCACCAGGAGGGCTGGGGTTGGATGGCTACACCTTC. The full variable domain, completed using reference TRBV18 and TRBJ1-2, is NAGVMQNPRHLVRRRGQEARLRCSPMKGHSHVYWYRQLPEEGLKFMVYLQKENIIDESGMPKERFSAEFPKEGPSILRIQQVVRGDSAAYFCASSPGGLGLDGYTFGSGTRLTVV.